Listed below are T cell receptor beta chains from one sample, sequenced in a study of blood T cells in healthy people across ages. MiXCR, applied by TCRdb to the 5' RACE reads, yields one record per CDR3 protein. The data hold about 800,000 distinct CDR3 sequences, with around 25% observed a single time. The same sample was also used in a study of T cells of mothers and their children.

Sequencing used blood. These receptors were taken from a boy aged 5-17 years in good health. The CDR3 runs from the conserved cysteine through the conserved F or W. The D gene is left open where the match is weak. Expanded clones get a size class; other rows say once, few or many, or leave the size out.

clone_size,v_call,d_call,j_call,cdr3_nt,cdr3_aa
-,TRBV20-1,TRBD2,TRBJ2-5,TGCAGTGCTAGAGAACCAGCGGGAATCGCAGAGACCCAGTACTTC,CSAREPAGIAETQYF
-,TRBV12-3/TRBV12-4,-,TRBJ1-2,TGTGCCAGCGCCGTGGGGACACTCTATGGCTACACCTTC,CASAVGTLYGYTF
-,TRBV7-8,TRBD1,TRBJ1-3,TGTGCCAGCAGCTTCCGGACAGGCTCTGGAAACACCATATATTTT,CASSFRTGSGNTIYF
few,TRBV28,-,TRBJ1-2,TGTGCCAGCACCCGACAGACAGGCTTAGGCTACACCTTC,CASTRQTGLGYTF
-,TRBV29-1,-,TRBJ2-7,TGCAGCGTTGAAGACGATTTGGGATACGAGCAGTACTTC,CSVEDDLGYEQYF
-,TRBV7-3,-,TRBJ2-5,TGTGCCAGCAGCTTAACAGTAATGGAGACCCAGTACTTC,CASSLTVMETQYF
-,TRBV11-2,TRBD1,TRBJ1-6,TGTGCCAGCAGCTTAGGCCGGGACAGGGGGAATTCACCCCTCCACTTT,CASSLGRDRGNSPLHF
-,TRBV5-1,TRBD1,TRBJ2-1,TGCGCCAGCAGCTTGGCAGGGTACAGGGGGCCTTCCTACAATGAGCAGTTCTTC,CASSLAGYRGPSYNEQFF
-,TRBV20-1,-,TRBJ2-5,TGCAGTGCCCCGACAGCTCCCAGGCCTCAAGAGACCCAGTACTTC,CSAPTAPRPQETQYF
few,TRBV2,-,TRBJ2-1,TGTGCCAACAGGATCTGGGCGGGTGCGAACAATGAGCAGTTCTTC,CANRIWAGANNEQFF
-,TRBV28,-,TRBJ2-5,TGTGCCAGCACTCGGGGTCTCGGGACCCAGTACTTC,CASTRGLGTQYF
-,TRBV12-3/TRBV12-4,-,TRBJ2-3,TGTGCCAGCAGTGATGGTACAGGGAGGACAGATACGCAGTATTTT,CASSDGTGRTDTQYF
few,TRBV5-1,-,TRBJ2-6,TGCGCCAGCAGCGTGCAGGGCTCCGGGGCCAACGTCCTGACTTTC,CASSVQGSGANVLTF
-,TRBV29-1,TRBD2,TRBJ2-1,TGCAGCGTTGAAAATCCGACTAGCGGGAGTTTAAATGAGCAGTTCTTC,CSVENPTSGSLNEQFF
few,TRBV6-5,TRBD1,TRBJ1-2,TGTGCCAGCAGTTTGGGACAGGGGGCGCTTGGCTACACCTTC,CASSLGQGALGYTF
many,TRBV6-2/TRBV6-3,TRBD1,TRBJ1-5,TGTGCCAGCAGTTACGGCCTGCTGGACAGGGGCAATCAGCCCCAGCATTTT,CASSYGLLDRGNQPQHF
few,TRBV6-2/TRBV6-3,TRBD2,TRBJ2-7,TGTGCCAGCAGTTACTCGACAACTAGCGTCAGGGAGCAGTACTTC,CASSYSTTSVREQYF
-,TRBV7-2,-,TRBJ2-7,TGTGCCAGCAGCTCGGTGGCGGGTACCTACGAGCAGTACTTC,CASSSVAGTYEQYF
-,TRBV6-2/TRBV6-3,TRBD1,TRBJ2-3,TGTGCCAGCAGCCCACAGGGGACGCCCACAGATACGCAGTATTTT,CASSPQGTPTDTQYF
-,TRBV7-6,-,TRBJ1-2,TGTGCCAGCAGCTCCCTGATATCTCCCGGCTACACCTTC,CASSSLISPGYTF
once,TRBV24-1,-,TRBJ2-1,TGTGCCACCAGTGATTTTGCTGAGCAGTTCTTC,CATSDFAEQFF
few,TRBV20-1,TRBD2,TRBJ2-5,TGCAGTGCTAACGCTGATTCGGGGCTAGCGGGCCAAGAGACCCAGTACTTC,CSANADSGLAGQETQYF
few,TRBV28,-,TRBJ1-5,TGTGCCAGCAGTTTATCCGGGACTCTCAATCAGCCCCAGCATTTT,CASSLSGTLNQPQHF
many,TRBV7-9,-,TRBJ2-1,TGTGCCAGCAGTTTTAGCTCCTACAATGAGCAGTTCTTC,CASSFSSYNEQFF
-,TRBV2,TRBD2,TRBJ2-3,TGTGCCAGCAGTACTAGCGGGGGGGACGCTAGCACAGATACGCAGTATTTT,CASSTSGGDASTDTQYF
-,TRBV25-1,-,TRBJ1-1,TGTGCCAGCAGTGAATTTAAGGGGTGGGGCACTGAAGCTTTCTTT,CASSEFKGWGTEAFF
-,TRBV4-3,-,TRBJ1-2,TGCGCCAGCAGCCAACGGACAGCGCCAGAGGGCTACACCTTC,CASSQRTAPEGYTF
-,TRBV7-2,-,TRBJ1-3,TGTGCCAGCGAGAGTAGGGCGCTCTCTGGAAACACCATATATTTT,CASESRALSGNTIYF
-,TRBV7-2,-,TRBJ2-7,TGTGCCAGCAGCTTAGGCCCTAGCGTCTACGAGCAGTACTTC,CASSLGPSVYEQYF
many,TRBV6-1,TRBD1,TRBJ2-5,TGTGCCAGCAGTGAAGGACAGGGCTACCAAGAGACCCAGTACTTC,CASSEGQGYQETQYF
-,TRBV7-9,-,TRBJ2-7,TGTGCCAGCAGCTTAGGGGACCTCCGACGGGACGAGCAGTACTTC,CASSLGDLRRDEQYF
-,TRBV15,-,TRBJ1-4,TGTGCCACCAGCAAACCTGACACCGGGGGAAAACTGTTTTTT,CATSKPDTGGKLFF
-,TRBV6-2/TRBV6-3,-,TRBJ2-6,TGTGCCAGCAAGGGAGCGGACCTCTCTGGGGCCAACGTCCTGACTTTC,CASKGADLSGANVLTF
-,TRBV6-2/TRBV6-3,-,TRBJ2-7,TGTGCCAGCAGTTACTCGGTGCAGGGTCCCTACGAGCAGTACTTC,CASSYSVQGPYEQYF
few,TRBV6-2/TRBV6-3,-,TRBJ2-7,TGTGCCAGCAGCATCTTCGATGACAGTTCCTACGAGCAGTACTTC,CASSIFDDSSYEQYF
-,TRBV7-9,TRBD1,TRBJ1-2,TGTGCCAGCAGCATAGGACAGGGGAGCGTGTATGGCTACACCTTC,CASSIGQGSVYGYTF
many,TRBV28,TRBD2,TRBJ2-3,TGTGCCAGCAGTCTATTAGCGGGGGGGAGCACAGATACGCAGTATTTT,CASSLLAGGSTDTQYF
-,TRBV3-1,TRBD2,TRBJ2-1,TGTGCCAGCAGCCAACAACTAGCGGGGTACAATGAGCAGTTCTTC,CASSQQLAGYNEQFF
-,TRBV27,-,TRBJ2-1,TGTGCCAGCAGTTTATTCAGCCAATACAATGAGCAGTTCTTC,CASSLFSQYNEQFF
-,TRBV7-2,TRBD1,TRBJ2-7,TGTGCCAGCAGCTTAGCCCCGGGACAGGGGACCGAGCAGTACTTC,CASSLAPGQGTEQYF
-,TRBV5-1,TRBD1,TRBJ2-7,TGCGCCAGCAGCGAATCGACAGGGGCAACCTACGAGCAGTACTTC,CASSESTGATYEQYF
few,TRBV7-3,-,TRBJ2-3,TGTGCCAGCAGCTTGGTCTACACAGATACGCAGTATTTT,CASSLVYTDTQYF
few,TRBV29-1,-,TRBJ1-1,TGCAGCGTTGTTCAGGGAACACGGAACACTGAAGCTTTCTTT,CSVVQGTRNTEAFF
-,TRBV2,TRBD1,TRBJ1-1,TGTGCCAGCAGTGTGCGGGACAGGGGGCGCCGGGACACTGAAGCTTTCTTT,CASSVRDRGRRDTEAFF
-,TRBV9,-,TRBJ2-1,TGTGCCAGCAGCGTCTTTTCCCGGGACTCCAATGAGCAGTTCTTC,CASSVFSRDSNEQFF
-,TRBV29-1,TRBD2,TRBJ2-5,TGCAGCGTTGCCCTGGGGGGAGGGAGGGCAGAGACCCAGTACTTC,CSVALGGGRAETQYF
-,TRBV3-1,-,TRBJ2-2,TGTGCCAGCAGCCAGCCCCTAAAACAGGGAACCGGGGAGCTGTTTTTT,CASSQPLKQGTGELFF
-,TRBV9,-,TRBJ2-4,TGTGCCAGCAGCGTAGAGCCCCAAGCCAAAAACATTCAGTACTTC,CASSVEPQAKNIQYF
few,TRBV7-9,TRBD2,TRBJ2-5,TGTGCCAGCAGCGCCAGACTAGCAAGAGAGACCCAGTACTTC,CASSARLARETQYF
-,TRBV7-3,-,TRBJ2-3,TGTGCCAGCAGCTTAACAACCGGGGGCTGCGGGGATACGCAGTATTTT,CASSLTTGGCGDTQYF
-,TRBV12-3/TRBV12-4,TRBD1,TRBJ1-3,TGTGCCAGCAGTAACCGGGACAGGGGCCTCCTTCTTGGAAGCACCATATATTTT,CASSNRDRGLLLGSTIYF
many,TRBV12-3/TRBV12-4,TRBD1,TRBJ1-5,TGTGCCAGCAGTTTACAGGGGGGCAATCAGCCCCAGCATTTT,CASSLQGGNQPQHF
-,TRBV29-1,TRBD1,TRBJ1-4,TGCAGCGTTGCGACCGGGACAGAAATAAAACTGTTTTTT,CSVATGTEIKLFF
-,TRBV13,-,TRBJ1-2,TGTGCCAGCGGCGCTCTGGGATATGGCTACACCTTC,CASGALGYGYTF